A single sample gave rise to the 4 T cell receptor beta chains below, sequenced in a study of cytomegalovirus exposure and HLA in healthy donors. With 60 Vbeta and 13 Jbeta primers, the PCR was carried out. The repertoire was sequenced with immunoSEQ multiplex PCR; TCRdb's copy has only in-frame clones and lacks some. The sample includes over 150,000 clones, 84% of them seen just once. The sample was PBMCs. The receptors derive from a girl aged 5-17 years in good health and CMV-seropositive.

V is TRBV5-6 and J is TRBJ1-1; maybe TRBD1 (5 bases). Germline loops: CDR1 SGHDT, CDR2 YYEEEE. The CDR3 sequence is 11 residues long. The V end was cut by 4 bases, the J end by 4 bases, with 5 bases between. DNA of the CDR3: TGTGCCAGCAGCAGGGGCACTGAAGCTTTCTTT. Translating it yields CASSRGTEAFF.

This clone occurred a few times. This chain links TRBV6-4 with TRBJ1-1, with TRBD1 identical over 8 bases. Germline loops: CDR1 MRHNA, CDR2 SNTAGT. The CDR3 is 15 residues long. Germline trimming cut 6 bases from V and 1 base from J; bases unmatched to any gene: 7. CDR3: CASREQGEANTEAFF. Here the CDR3 DNA reads TGTGCCAGCAGGGAACAGGGGGAGGCGAACACTGAAGCTTTCTTT.

The gene calls are TRBV5-1 and TRBJ1-2; 7 bases match TRBD1. CDR1 is SGHRS, CDR2 YFSETQ, per germline. The CDR3 sequence is 15 residues long. V was pared by 0 bases and J by 7 bases, with 9 bases of the junction left unmatched. CDR3 nucleotide sequence: TGCGCCAGCAGCTTGGAAGGGACAGCCTTAGGTGGCTACACCTTC. This sequence encodes CASSLEGTALGGYTF.

V usage is TRBV5-1 and J usage is TRBJ1-2; possible D gene TRBD1, 5 bases. CDR3 length: 15 residues. The germline gives CDR1 SGHRS, CDR2 YFSETQ. V lost 1 base, J lost 4 bases, and 14 bases lay in between. CDR3 DNA sequence: TGCGCCAGCAGCTTGCAGCCCCAGGGTGGCTATGGCTACACCTTC. This sequence encodes CASSLQPQGGYGYTF.